The sequence of this TCR beta chain was determined in a study of lymphopenia after photon versus proton radiotherapy. The germline V gene encodes CDR1 SGHNT and CDR2 YENEEA. V shed 1 base and J shed 6 bases, with 11 bases lying between them. The CDR3 is made up of 14 amino acids. This table comes from immunoSEQ multiplex PCR, and its TCRdb copy is limited to in-frame clones, with some not included. The sample lists 50,000 to 65,000 clones; roughly 87% were seen once. As to this clone: Its target is not known.

General observations from the study: Oligoclonal CD8+ Temra expansion after nadir drove photon patients' diversity drop.

The chain couples TRBV11-3 to TRBJ2-3, with a tentative D call TRBD1 (6 bases). The input for sequencing was peripheral blood, taken from a patient treated with proton-based radiotherapy. The origin of this receptor is a man at least 80 years old with esophageal cancer. The CDR3, as DNA: TGTGCCAGCAGCTTAGGTTCAGGGGAGGATACGCAGTATTTT. It codes for CASSLGSGEDTQYF.